The present T cell receptor (beta chain) was sequenced within a study of blood T cell repertoires in COVID-19. There are 14 residues in the CDR3. Germline CDR1 and CDR2: MDHEN and SYDVKM. V lost 4 bases to trimming and J lost 5 bases; unmatched junction nucleotides: 3. Produced via immunoSEQ multiplex PCR; TCRdb's table is partial and in-frame only. The sample has fewer than 250,000 clones; about 90% are singletons. This chain joins TRBV28 and TRBJ1-5; 9 bases agree with TRBD1. Sequenced sample: peripheral blood. The clonotype was recovered from a woman aged 70-85 years with acute or convalescent COVID-19. In DNA, the CDR3 is TGTGCCAGCAGTTACAGGGGGCTTGATCAGCCCCAGCATTTT. Translation: CASSYRGLDQPQHF.